This note documents a single T cell receptor beta chain sequence. TCRdb analysed the RT-PCR reads with MiXCR anew, one entry per CDR3 protein. The table has roughly 230,000 distinct CDR3 sequences, 13% to 15% seen once. This entry belongs to a study of patients and donors after allogeneic stem cell transplantation. Per germline, CDR1 SGHRS and CDR2 YFSETQ. This CDR3 has 14 amino acids. The V and J ends lost 1 base and 11 bases respectively, with 18 bases between them. This sequence joins TRBV5-1 and TRBJ1-1; no clear D. The sequenced sample was blood, either unsorted or a sorted T cell fraction (not recorded which). The TCR was taken from a human donor who was either an allogeneic HSCT recipient or a stem cell or donor lymphocyte infusion donor (not recorded which). It is not recorded whose cells these are; they may come from a transplant donor. Here the CDR3 reads CASSLNRDTGVAFF. DNA for the CDR3: TGCGCCAGCAGCTTGAATAGGGATACCGGAGTGGCTTTCTTT.